This T cell receptor (beta chain) was recovered during a study of blood T cell repertoires in COVID-19. As for the study in general: Acute-phase and convalescent COVID-19 samples originated in the United States, Italy and Spain.

This CDR3 contains 14 residues. In the original workflow: Amplification of reference gene primers was used by the study to estimate nucleated cell counts. Repertoires were generated with immunoSEQ multiplex PCR, while TCRdb's copy carries only in-frame clones and drops some. V and J calls and clone size come straight from that table; D and trimming were deduced from the DNA. The table lists approximately 350,000 clones, around nine tenths of them singletons. Seattle patients were enrolled during active infection and followed longitudinally. This sequence joins TRBV21-1 and TRBJ2-5; the D call TRBD2 from the table was never checked on the DNA. TRBV21-1 is an annotated pseudogene. The sample taken for sequencing was peripheral blood. The sequence derives from a woman in her 70s with COVID-19, enrolled during active disease. CDR3 loop: CASRIGIREETQYF. CDR3 coding DNA: TGTGCCAGCAGAATCGGGATTAGAGAAGAGACCCAGTACTTC.